Below are 20 T cell receptor beta chains sequenced from a single sample in a study of blood T cell repertoires in COVID-19. This table comes from immunoSEQ multiplex PCR, and its TCRdb copy is limited to in-frame clones, with some not included. The sample shows about 170,000 clones, about 82% of them seen only once. Material: peripheral blood. These receptors came from a woman aged 80 or over with COVID-19, enrolled during active disease.

The rearrangement uses TRBV4-1 and TRBJ2-5, with D possibly being TRBD2 (5 bases). The germline V gene has CDR1 MGHRA and CDR2 YSYEKL. CDR3 length: 16 amino acids. V gave up 4 bases and J gave up 7 bases, with 22 bases separating them. The CDR3 DNA reads TGCGCCAGCAGCCCTCGCTCCCGGACTGGCGTCGGGACCCAGTACTTC. Amino acid sequence: CASSPRSRTGVGTQYF.

Written as DNA, the CDR3 is TGTGCCAGCAGCTCTACCGACAGGGGACCTCATAATTCACCCCTCCACTTT. This gives the protein CASSSTDRGPHNSPLHF. The chain carries TRBV9 and TRBJ1-6; 8 positions agree with TRBD1. Per the germline V gene, CDR1 is SGDLS and CDR2 is YYNGEE. The CDR3 is 17 residues long. With 4 bases clipped from V and 5 bases from J, the junction kept 11 bases outside the gene matches.

CDR3 in DNA: TGCGCCAGCAGCTCAGGGGAAGTTTTGAGTTCACCCCTCCACTTT. Protein sequence: CASSSGEVLSSPLHF. The V and J genes are TRBV5-1 and TRBJ1-6, with a possible D match to TRBD1 (6 bases). Germline CDR1 is SGHRS and CDR2 is YFSETQ. CDR3 size: 15 residues. Trimming stripped 3 bases from V and 9 bases from J, with 16 bases between.

The chain links TRBV6-5 to TRBJ2-7; the D is unclear. The CDR3 spans 13 residues. Trimming cost V 4 bases and J 0 bases, with 7 bases left between them. Germline-derived CDR1 and CDR2 are MNHEY and SVGAGI. CDR3 sequence: CASSSPSSYEQYF. For the CDR3, the DNA is TGTGCCAGCAGTTCCCCGAGCTCCTACGAGCAGTACTTC.

This chain joins TRBV5-1 and TRBJ2-1; D perhaps matches TRBD2 (5 bases). The V gene lost 7 bases and the J gene lost 5 bases, with 13 bases spanning the gap. CDR3 length equals 13 residues. Germline loops: CDR1 SGHRS, CDR2 YFSETQ. In nucleotides, the CDR3 is TGCGCCAGCGCTTTGAGCGGCGACAATGAGCAGTTCTTC. Amino acid sequence: CASALSGDNEQFF. Together with reference TRBV5-1 and TRBJ2-1, the CDR3 gives the full variable domain: KAGVTQTPRYLIKTRGQQVTLSCSPISGHRSVSWYQQTPGQGLQFLFEYFSETQRNKGNFPGRFSGRQFSNSRSEMNVSTLELGDSALYLCASALSGDNEQFFGPGTRLTVL.

This chain connects TRBV5-5 to TRBJ2-2; 11 nucleotides line up with TRBD1. This CDR3 has 15 amino acids. CDR1 and CDR2 from the germline V gene are SGHKS and YYEKEE (reference sequence). The V segment lost 3 bases and the J segment 6 bases; nucleotides outside the gene matches: 4. The CDR3 loop is CASSWTGGGAGELFF. The CDR3 DNA reads TGTGCCAGCAGCTGGACAGGGGGCGGTGCCGGGGAGCTGTTTTTT.

V is TRBV4-2 and J is TRBJ1-2; D not certain. This CDR3 is 15 amino acids long. V lost 0 bases to trimming and J lost 8 bases, with 16 bases between them. CDR1 is LGHNA, CDR2 YNFKEQ, per germline. CDR3 coding DNA: TGTGCCAGCAGCCAAGAAACGGACTGGGTGGGCGGCTACACCTTC. Translating it yields CASSQETDWVGGYTF.

CDR3 protein: CASSHGGARSEKLFF. As DNA, the CDR3 is TGTGCCAGCAGCCACGGGGGGGCTAGATCGGAAAAACTGTTTTTT. V usage is TRBV9 and J usage is TRBJ1-4, with D maybe TRBD1 (6 bases). V was pared by 4 bases and J by 8 bases, with 18 bases between. Germline CDR1 reads SGDLS; CDR2 reads YYNGEE. The CDR3 loop spans 15 amino acids.

The chain uses TRBV24-1 and TRBJ1-1; 10 positions match TRBD1. Germline CDR1 is KGHDR and CDR2 is SFDVKD. Unmatched junction bases numbered 8, after V lost 7 bases and J lost 7 bases. The CDR3 covers 14 residues. The CDR3 bases are TGTGCCACCAGGGCCGGGACAGGGGCCGGTGAAGCTTTCTTT. This encodes CATRAGTGAGEAFF.

In DNA, the CDR3 is TGTGCCAGCAGTGAACTCCGCTATGGCTACACCTTC. The encoded protein is CASSELRYGYTF. The chain links TRBV6-1 to TRBJ1-2; D uncertain. The V gene's germline CDR1 is MNHNS and CDR2 SASEGT. The length of the CDR3 is 12 residues. V was trimmed by 2 bases and J by 4 bases, leaving 5 bases between them.

This chain links TRBV19 with TRBJ1-5; 7 nucleotides line up with TRBD1. Germline V lookup: CDR1 LNHDA, CDR2 SQIVND (reference sequence). Trimming removed 7 bases from V and 3 bases from J; junction bases left unmatched: 12. The CDR3 totals 16 residues. DNA of the CDR3: TGTGCCAGTAACCCCATTGGACAGGTCTACAATCAGCCCCAGCATTTT. Translating it yields CASNPIGQVYNQPQHF.

This chain uses TRBV3-1 (or the pseudogene TRBV3-2) with TRBJ1-3; possibly TRBD1 for D (5 bases). CDR3 size: 16 residues. V gave up 0 bases and J gave up 4 bases, with 13 bases separating them. CDR1 and CDR2 from the germline V gene are LGHDT and YNNKEL (reference sequence). CDR3 sequence (DNA): TGTGCCAGCAGCCAAGATCATAGCGGGGCGGGAAACACCATATATTTT. Translating it yields CASSQDHSGAGNTIYF.

V gene TRBV6-5 combines with J gene TRBJ2-7; 9 bases map to TRBD1. Germline V gene data show CDR1 as MNHEY and CDR2 as SVGAGI. V was clipped by 2 bases and J by 2 bases; unmatched bases: 4. The CDR3 totals 15 residues. The CDR3 loop is CASSYGDRVTYEQYF. DNA of the CDR3: TGTGCCAGCAGTTACGGGGACAGGGTAACCTACGAGCAGTACTTC.

The chain links TRBV5-1 to TRBJ1-2; D is perhaps TRBD1 (6 bases). Trimming cost V 2 bases and J 7 bases, with 9 bases left between them. Germline V CDR1 and CDR2: SGHRS, YFSETQ. The CDR3 has 12 amino acids. The CDR3 DNA reads as TGCGCCAGCAGCTTTCAGGGGACTGGCTACACCTTC. This encodes CASSFQGTGYTF. Complete variable domain (other parts from reference TRBV5-1 and TRBJ1-2): KAGVTQTPRYLIKTRGQQVTLSCSPISGHRSVSWYQQTPGQGLQFLFEYFSETQRNKGNFPGRFSGRQFSNSRSEMNVSTLELGDSALYLCASSFQGTGYTFGSGTRLTVV.

This clone was detected only once. This rearrangement joins TRBV5-1 to TRBJ1-4; TRBD1 is a possible D gene (6 bases). CDR3 length: 16 residues. Trimming cost V 0 bases and J 11 bases, with 20 bases left between them. Germline V gene data show CDR1 as SGHRS and CDR2 as YFSETQ. The CDR3, as DNA: TGCGCCAGCAGCTTGGCGGCCTCGGGGGGCGCACGGAAACTGTTTTTT. This sequence encodes CASSLAASGGARKLFF.

The V call is TRBV2, the J call TRBJ1-3; 10 positions match TRBD1. The CDR3 sequence is 13 residues long. Germline V gives CDR1 SNHLY, CDR2 FYNNEI. Trimming removed 6 bases from V and 8 bases from J; junction bases left unmatched: 4. The CDR3 reads CASSRQGADTIYF. CDR3 in DNA: TGTGCCAGCAGCAGACAGGGGGCGGACACCATATATTTT.

This clone was seen only once. The chain carries TRBV3-1 (or the pseudogene TRBV3-2) and TRBJ2-7, with D perhaps TRBD2 (6 bases). V lost 2 bases and J 6 bases, leaving 11 bases between the germline ends. The CDR3 sequence is 13 residues long. Germline CDR1 reads LGHDT; CDR2 reads YNNKEL (reference sequence). CDR3 DNA sequence: TGTGCCAGCAGCCAAAGGCTGGGAGGCGAGCAGTACTTC. This codes for CASSQRLGGEQYF.

The J gene is TRBJ2-7, the V gene TRBV6-6; weak D call: TRBD1 (5 bases). The length of the CDR3 is 14 residues. V lost 0 bases and J lost 4, with 10 bases in between. Germline V CDR1 and CDR2: MNHNY, SVGAGI (reference sequence). CDR3 protein: CASSYSQGTYEQYF. The CDR3 region has the DNA TGTGCCAGCAGTTACTCCCAGGGCACGTACGAGCAGTACTTC.

In this sample, this clone turned up a few times. The chain has TRBV7-9 and TRBJ2-1, with D possibly matching TRBD1 (6 bases). Trimming shortened V by 3 bases and J by 11 bases, and 14 bases separated the two germline ends. Germline CDR1 and CDR2: SEHNR and FQNEAQ (reference sequence). This CDR3 region has 13 residues. Here the CDR3 DNA reads TGTGCCAGCAGCTTTACTACAGGGTTTAAGCAGTTCTTC. This codes for CASSFTTGFKQFF.

V and J are TRBV5-1 and TRBJ1-1, with D possibly matching TRBD1 (5 bases). The CDR3 contains 14 residues. V lost 0 bases, J lost 1 base, and 7 bases lay in between. CDR1 and CDR2 (germline): SGHRS, YFSETQ. The CDR3 DNA reads TGCGCCAGCAGCTTGGAGACAGCGAACACTGAAGCTTTCTTT. This encodes CASSLETANTEAFF.